Listed below are T cell receptor beta chains from one sample, sequenced in a study of blood T cells in healthy people across ages. Via MiXCR, TCRdb re-called the 5' RACE reads, giving one row per CDR3 protein. The sample includes approximately 400,000 distinct CDR3 sequences, approximately 51% of them seen just once. The sequenced material came from blood. The receptors were sampled from a man aged 55 to 70 in good health. Both conserved end residues are trimmed from each CDR3. Size is stated for part of the rows, as once, few or many counts, or as a class when the clone is expanded.

J | V | size | CDR3
TRBJ2-1 | TRBV6-6 | NA | ASSYSGTTSGLPEQF
TRBJ2-1 | TRBV20-1 | NA | SARTSGISYNEQF
TRBJ2-7 | TRBV29-1 | NA | SVDAGFELY
TRBJ2-1 | TRBV4-2 | many | ASSPGRSNEQF
TRBJ1-1 | TRBV12-3/TRBV12-4 | NA | ASSSPYPNRGRTEAF
TRBJ1-1 | TRBV6-5 | few | ASSIQRNTEAF
TRBJ2-3 | TRBV7-2 | NA | TSSLMGGTDTQY
TRBJ1-2 | TRBV6-5 | few | ASSYYGRDGYGYT
TRBJ2-1 | TRBV2 | NA | AGKAGGLYNEQF
TRBJ2-5 | TRBV15 | NA | ATSYRMGGEETQY
TRBJ2-4 | TRBV7-8 | many | ASSLRTSGVRRNIQY
TRBJ2-3 | TRBV9 | few | ASSVVQDTQY
TRBJ2-1 | TRBV6-5 | NA | ASRGEFSYNEQF
TRBJ1-2 | TRBV6-6 | NA | ASRLSNYGYT
TRBJ1-4 | TRBV30 | NA | AWSVRVEKLF
TRBJ1-2 | TRBV4-2 | few | ASSPRQGALYGYT
NA | TRBV11-2 | NA | ASSLGGRSVSEQY
TRBJ2-3 | TRBV6-4 | NA | ASSDPGGPTDTQY
TRBJ1-1 | TRBV13 | NA | ASSPPDRGMNTEAF
TRBJ1-2 | TRBV20-1 | NA | SAGTGNYGYT
TRBJ2-3 | TRBV9 | NA | ASSVYGELADTQY
TRBJ2-1 | TRBV20-1 | NA | SADGTSGGEQF
TRBJ2-3 | TRBV24-1 | few | ATSDPKLAGGLNTQY
TRBJ2-1 | TRBV11-2 | NA | ASSLGPSYNEQF
TRBJ2-4 | TRBV4-1 | NA | ASSQGEGGKAKNIQY
TRBJ2-1 | TRBV10-3 | NA | AISGDSESSYNEQF
TRBJ1-2 | TRBV29-1 | many | SVPSPPPADYGYT
TRBJ1-1 | TRBV29-1 | NA | SVVEPNTEAF
NA | TRBV25-1 | NA | ASAEARVGEQY
TRBJ1-2 | TRBV29-1 | NA | SVEGAPSNYGYT
TRBJ2-1 | TRBV24-1 | NA | ATSDLGAGETQF
TRBJ2-7 | TRBV7-9 | once | ASSSGGQGHEQY
TRBJ2-7 | TRBV18 | NA | ASSPSEGTGYEQY
TRBJ2-7 | TRBV5-1 | NA | ASSLGQRGPYEQY
TRBJ1-1 | TRBV20-1 | NA | GARVVNRGSEAF
TRBJ2-1 | TRBV6-2/TRBV6-3 | NA | ATSQDSYNEQF
TRBJ2-1 | TRBV20-1 | few | SAFSHRIPNEQF
TRBJ2-6 | TRBV29-1 | NA | SVGGSGSGATVLT
NA | TRBV18 | few | ASSPPWAGGVHEQY
TRBJ2-3 | TRBV14 | few | ASSQTNPTDTQY
TRBJ1-1 | TRBV29-1 | many | SSRHGVSNTEAF
TRBJ2-5 | TRBV7-2 | NA | ASSPGQMQETQY